The 12 T cell receptor beta chains below come from one sample, sequenced in a study of blood T cell repertoires in COVID-19. The repertoire was sequenced with immunoSEQ multiplex PCR; TCRdb's copy has only in-frame clones and lacks some. The sample includes fewer than 150,000 clones, roughly 80% of them seen just once. Sequencing input: PBMCs or T cells enriched from blood (not recorded which). Receptor source: a woman younger than 30 who had been exposed to COVID-19.

This clone turned up a few times. The CDR3 coding sequence is TGTGCCAGCAGTTTATGGGGGGGGCATAGCAATCAGCCCCAGCATTTT. Translating gives CASSLWGGHSNQPQHF. This sequence joins TRBV27 and TRBJ1-5; a weak D match, TRBD1 (6 bases). This CDR3 contains 16 residues. CDR1 MNHEY and CDR2 SMNVEV come from the germline V gene (reference sequence). The V end was cut by 1 base, the J end by 0 bases, with 10 bases between.

The rearrangement links TRBV7-3 to TRBJ1-3; D may be TRBD1 (5 bases). Germline V lookup: CDR1 SGHTA, CDR2 FQGTGA. Trimming removed 1 base at V and 0 bases at J, with 7 bases between. The CDR3 spans 15 residues. CDR3 nucleotide sequence: TGTGCCAGCAGCTTAAAAGACAGCTCTGGAAACACCATATATTTT. It translates to CASSLKDSSGNTIYF.

The rearrangement uses TRBV19 and TRBJ2-1, with 7 bases lining up with TRBD2. The CDR3 runs to 14 residues. The V and J ends lost 4 bases and 8 bases, in that order; junction bases with no gene match: 8. The germline V gene has CDR1 LNHDA and CDR2 SQIVND (reference sequence). CDR3: CASSRGGRWDEQFF. The CDR3 nucleotides read TGTGCCAGTAGTAGAGGCGGGAGATGGGATGAGCAGTTCTTC.

The V gene is TRBV9, the J gene TRBJ2-4, with D possibly being TRBD2 (6 bases). The V gene lost 4 bases and the J gene lost 5 bases, with 19 bases spanning the gap. CDR1 and CDR2 from the germline V gene are SGDLS and YYNGEE. The CDR3 has 16 residues. DNA for the CDR3: TGTGCCAGCAGCCCTCTGGGGGAGGCTTTCCAAAACATTCAGTACTTC. Its translation: CASSPLGEAFQNIQYF.

This chain connects TRBV5-1 to TRBJ2-5; D ambiguous. The V gene's germline CDR1 is SGHRS and CDR2 YFSETQ. Between the trimmed V and J ends, which lost 2 bases and 4 bases, there was a span of 18 bases. The CDR3 is 16 residues long. CDR3 region: CASSFRLGSAGETQYF. The CDR3, as DNA: TGCGCCAGCAGCTTCCGCCTAGGATCTGCTGGAGAGACCCAGTACTTC.

The chain links TRBV27 to TRBJ2-7; D possibly corresponds to TRBD1 (6 bases). The germline V gene encodes CDR1 MNHEY and CDR2 SMNVEV (reference sequence). The CDR3 spans 13 residues. The V end lost 5 bases, the J end lost 4 bases, and 12 bases lay between the germline ends. CDR3 sequence (DNA): TGTGCCAGCAGTCCAGGGGTCGCTTACGAGCAGTACTTC. This encodes CASSPGVAYEQYF.

This clone was counted between two and nine times. The genes are TRBV5-4 and TRBJ1-6, with 12 bases that match TRBD1. CDR3 length equals 16 residues. J lost 6 bases, V lost 3 bases, and 4 bases had no gene match. CDR1 SGHNT and CDR2 YYREEE come from the germline V gene (reference sequence). CDR3 amino acids: CASSYRDRGPNSPLHF. The CDR3 DNA reads as TGTGCCAGCAGCTACCGGGACAGGGGGCCTAATTCACCCCTCCACTTT.

V and J are TRBV4-1 and TRBJ1-1; D possibly corresponds to TRBD1 (6 bases). Germline V gene lookup returns CDR1 MGHRA and CDR2 YSYEKL. The CDR3 loop spans 15 amino acids. Trimming removed 0 bases from V and 3 bases from J, with 11 bases in between. This CDR3 is CASSQDAGGYTEAFF. The DNA of the CDR3 is TGCGCCAGCAGCCAAGATGCGGGGGGCTACACTGAAGCTTTCTTT.

The chain combines TRBV6-2 or TRBV6-3 with TRBJ2-1; no reliable D call. V was trimmed by 2 bases and J by 6 bases, leaving 5 bases between them. Looked up from germline, CDR1 is MNHEY and CDR2 is SVGEGT. The CDR3 has 12 residues. CDR3 loop: CASSYHGNEQFF. The DNA of the CDR3 is TGTGCCAGCAGTTACCACGGCAATGAGCAGTTCTTC.

The rearrangement joins TRBV15 to TRBJ1-2; D remains unclear. The germline V and J ends were trimmed by 0 bases and 11 bases, with 13 bases remaining between them. The germline V gene encodes CDR1 LNHNV and CDR2 YYDKDF (reference sequence). The CDR3 length is 13 residues. For the CDR3, the DNA is TGTGCCACCAGCAGAGACCTTTCCCCGCGATACACCTTC. It encodes CATSRDLSPRYTF.

The V and J genes are TRBV29-1 and TRBJ1-6, with 7 bases lining up with TRBD1. Trimming at V came to 3 bases and at J to 7 bases, leaving 6 bases not matched to a gene. Germline V CDR1 and CDR2: SQVTM, ANQGSEA. This CDR3 comprises 14 residues. The CDR3 DNA reads TGCAGCGTTGATACAGGGGTAGTGAATTCACCCCTCCACTTT. The encoded protein is CSVDTGVVNSPLHF.

The table lists this clone with a count of one. This CDR3 is CASTDRGRTDTQYF. CDR3 coding DNA: TGTGCCAGTACGGACAGGGGCCGGACAGATACGCAGTATTTT. V gene TRBV19 combines with J gene TRBJ2-3; TRBD1 matches 9 bases. Germline loops: CDR1 LNHDA, CDR2 SQIVND (reference sequence). Trimming removed 7 bases from V and 3 bases from J; junction bases left unmatched: 5. This CDR3 contains 14 residues.